This T cell receptor (beta chain) was documented in a study of blood T cell repertoires in COVID-19. Overall study: Acute and convalescent COVID-19 samples came from the United States, Italy and Spain. PBMCs, B-cell-depleted T cells, or T cells provided the cDNA or gDNA that made up the material.

The CDR3 is 14 residues long. Germline lookup yields CDR1 KGHDR and CDR2 SFDVKD. With 1 base removed from V and 5 bases from J, the gap between germline ends came to 9 bases. As processed by the authors: Reference gene primers were amplified, and this amplification served to estimate nucleated cell counts. Data came from immunoSEQ multiplex PCR; TCRdb stores just in-frame clones and leaves some out. The D gene and trimming were derived from the DNA, and the V and J assignments and clone size from that table. The data contain roughly 70,000 clones, more than 75% of them singletons. The sequence was obtained from a human donor in a cohort sampled during active COVID-19. The V call is TRBV24-1, the J call TRBJ2-3; D not resolved. Sequences were obtained from peripheral blood. CDR3 in DNA: TGTGCCACCAGTGATTTTCTAGGCCAAGATACGCAGTATTTT. This codes for CATSDFLGQDTQYF.